This is a list of T cell receptor beta chains from one sample in a study of blood T cell repertoires in COVID-19. Generated by immunoSEQ multiplex PCR, the TCRdb table keeps only in-frame clones and is missing some. Among roughly 40,000 clones, 80% were seen once, and the ten largest hold about 20%. The sequencing input was peripheral blood. The receptors here all came from a man in his 70s with acute or convalescent COVID-19. Both conserved end residues are part of each CDR3. The order of the fields is CDR3 DNA, CDR3 protein, D gene, clone size, V gene, J gene. A D gene is named only where the DNA matches it firmly. For some rows the clone size is stated as once, few or many, or as a class when expanded; others skip it.

CDR3 DNA: TGTGCCAGCAGCGCAGGGACAGGGGAGGCAGAGACCCAGTACTTC
CDR3 protein: CASSAGTGEAETQYF
D gene: TRBD1
clone size: -
V gene: TRBV5-4
J gene: TRBJ2-5

CDR3 DNA: TGTGCCAGCAGATTAAACAGGGGGCGGACTGAAGCTTTCTTT
CDR3 protein: CASRLNRGRTEAFF
D gene: TRBD1
clone size: -
V gene: TRBV6-5
J gene: TRBJ1-1

CDR3 DNA: TGTGCCAGCAGCCCTCGGACAGGGGCTGGAAACACCATATATTTT
CDR3 protein: CASSPRTGAGNTIYF
D gene: TRBD1
clone size: -
V gene: TRBV9
J gene: TRBJ1-3

CDR3 DNA: TGTGCCAGCAGTGGGGACAGATCTAACTATGGCTACACCTTC
CDR3 protein: CASSGDRSNYGYTF
D gene: TRBD1
clone size: -
V gene: TRBV28
J gene: TRBJ1-2

CDR3 DNA: TGTGCCAGCTCACCAACGGGACAGGGGAGCCGAGCTTTCTTT
CDR3 protein: CASSPTGQGSRAFF
D gene: TRBD1
clone size: few
V gene: TRBV18
J gene: TRBJ1-1

CDR3 DNA: TGTGCCAGCAGCTTGGACCCGGGACAGCAAAACTATGGCTACACCTTC
CDR3 protein: CASSLDPGQQNYGYTF
D gene: TRBD1
clone size: few
V gene: TRBV5-5
J gene: TRBJ1-2

CDR3 DNA: TGTGCCAGCAGCTTAGGACAAGGAGCTTTCTTT
CDR3 protein: CASSLGQGAFF
D gene: -
clone size: -
V gene: TRBV11-2
J gene: TRBJ1-1

CDR3 DNA: TGTGCCAGCAGCGTACGGGCGGAGGGTTCACCCCTCCACTTT
CDR3 protein: CASSVRAEGSPLHF
D gene: -
clone size: -
V gene: TRBV9
J gene: TRBJ1-6

CDR3 DNA: TGCGCCAGCAGCCAAGGAGACAGGGTTACGGAAAAACTGTTTTTT
CDR3 protein: CASSQGDRVTEKLFF
D gene: TRBD1
clone size: -
V gene: TRBV4-3
J gene: TRBJ1-4

CDR3 DNA: TGTGCCAGCAGCCTCGGGACAGGTGTAGAAGCTTTCTTT
CDR3 protein: CASSLGTGVEAFF
D gene: TRBD1
clone size: -
V gene: TRBV13
J gene: TRBJ1-1

CDR3 DNA: TGCAGCGCCCAGACAGGGACAGGAAACACCATATATTTT
CDR3 protein: CSAQTGTGNTIYF
D gene: TRBD1
clone size: medium-sized
V gene: TRBV29-1
J gene: TRBJ1-3

CDR3 DNA: TGCGCCAGCAGGAAAGGACAGGGGGCTGACGGCACTGAAGCTTTCTTT
CDR3 protein: CASRKGQGADGTEAFF
D gene: TRBD1
clone size: -
V gene: TRBV5-1
J gene: TRBJ1-1